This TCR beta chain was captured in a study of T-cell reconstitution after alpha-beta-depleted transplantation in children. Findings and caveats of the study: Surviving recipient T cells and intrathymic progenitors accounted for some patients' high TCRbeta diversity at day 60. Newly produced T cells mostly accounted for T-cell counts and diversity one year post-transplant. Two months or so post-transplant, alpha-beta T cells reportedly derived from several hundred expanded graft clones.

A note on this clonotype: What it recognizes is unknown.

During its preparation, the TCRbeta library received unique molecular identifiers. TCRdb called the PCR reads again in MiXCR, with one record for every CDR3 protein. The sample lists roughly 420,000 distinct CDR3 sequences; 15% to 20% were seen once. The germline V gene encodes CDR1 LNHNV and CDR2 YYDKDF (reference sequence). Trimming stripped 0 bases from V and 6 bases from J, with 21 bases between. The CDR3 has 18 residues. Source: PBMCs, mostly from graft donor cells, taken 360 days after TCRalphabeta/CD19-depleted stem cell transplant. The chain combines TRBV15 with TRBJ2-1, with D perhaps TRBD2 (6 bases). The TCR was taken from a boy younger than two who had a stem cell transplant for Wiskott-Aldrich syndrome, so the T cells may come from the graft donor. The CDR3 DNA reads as TGTGCCACCAGCAGAGATTACCCGCGTATTAGACTAGTCAATGAGCAGTTCTTC. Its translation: CATSRDYPRIRLVNEQFF.